The TCR beta chain described here comes from a study of CD8+ T cells in alopecia areata. General study findings and limits: Lesional scalp displayed greater clonality than normal scalp, most notably in alopecia totalis/universalis. TCR sharing was clearer in mice than between patients, perhaps partly owing to patient HLA diversity. Normal skin's resident alphabeta T cells are sequenced alongside lesional scalp T cells.

Germline assignment: CDR1 SQVTM and CDR2 ANQGSEA. The CDR3 contains 12 residues. The germline V and J ends were trimmed by 4 bases and 2 bases, with 8 bases remaining between them. Sorted out of PBMCs were CD4+ T cells and CD8+ T cells. This clone was observed a few times. Its specificity is not known. Extraction and reverse transcription of RNA yielded cDNA as the sequencing template. Produced via immunoSEQ multiplex PCR; TCRdb's table is partial and in-frame only. The sample holds 110,000 or so clones, less than 70% seen once. The TCR comes from a human donor in good health. The chain combines TRBV29-1 with TRBJ2-5, with D perhaps TRBD2 (5 bases). Sequencing was performed on CD4+ T cells sorted from blood. CDR3 nucleotides: TGCAGCGTTGGACTAATACAAGAGACCCAGTACTTC. This gives the protein CSVGLIQETQYF.